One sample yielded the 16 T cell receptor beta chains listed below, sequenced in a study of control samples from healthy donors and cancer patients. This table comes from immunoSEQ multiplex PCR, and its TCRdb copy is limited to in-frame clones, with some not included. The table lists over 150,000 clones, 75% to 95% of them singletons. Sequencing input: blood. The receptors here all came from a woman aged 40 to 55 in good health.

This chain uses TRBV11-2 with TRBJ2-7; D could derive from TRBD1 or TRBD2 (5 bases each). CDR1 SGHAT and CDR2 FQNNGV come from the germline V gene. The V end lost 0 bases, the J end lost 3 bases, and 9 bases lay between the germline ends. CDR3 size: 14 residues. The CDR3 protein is CASSLEAGGYEQYF. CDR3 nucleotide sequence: TGTGCCAGCAGCTTAGAGGCTGGGGGCTACGAGCAGTACTTC.

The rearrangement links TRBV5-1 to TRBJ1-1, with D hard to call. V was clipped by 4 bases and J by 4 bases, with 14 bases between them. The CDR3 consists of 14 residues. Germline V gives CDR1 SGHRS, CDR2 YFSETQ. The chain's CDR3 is CASSISAGLTEAFF. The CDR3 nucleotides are TGCGCCAGCAGCATATCCGCAGGCCTCACTGAAGCTTTCTTT.

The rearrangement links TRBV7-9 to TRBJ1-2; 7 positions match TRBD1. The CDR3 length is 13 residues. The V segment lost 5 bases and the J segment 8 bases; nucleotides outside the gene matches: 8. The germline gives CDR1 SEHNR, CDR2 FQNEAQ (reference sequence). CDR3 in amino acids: CASSLGQPVGYTF. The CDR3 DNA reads TGTGCCAGCAGCCTGGGACAGCCGGTCGGCTACACCTTC. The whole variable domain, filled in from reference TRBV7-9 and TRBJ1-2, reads DTGVSQNPRHKITKRGQNVTFRCDPISEHNRLYWYRQTLGQGPEFLTYFQNEAQLEKSRLLSDRFSAERPKGSFSTLEIQRTEQGDSAMYLCASSLGQPVGYTFGSGTRLTVV.

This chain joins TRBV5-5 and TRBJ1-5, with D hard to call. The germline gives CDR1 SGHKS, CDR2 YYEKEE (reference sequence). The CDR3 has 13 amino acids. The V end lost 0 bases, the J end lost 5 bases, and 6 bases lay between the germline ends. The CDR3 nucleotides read TGTGCCAGCAGCTTGGAGGACGATCAGCCCCAGCATTTT. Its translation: CASSLEDDQPQHF.

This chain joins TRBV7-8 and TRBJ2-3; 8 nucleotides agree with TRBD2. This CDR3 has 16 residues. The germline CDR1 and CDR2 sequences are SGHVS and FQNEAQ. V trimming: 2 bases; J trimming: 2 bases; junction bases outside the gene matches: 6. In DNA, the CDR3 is TGTGCCAGCAGCTTATGGGCGGGGGGCAACACAGATACGCAGTATTTT. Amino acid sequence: CASSLWAGGNTDTQYF.

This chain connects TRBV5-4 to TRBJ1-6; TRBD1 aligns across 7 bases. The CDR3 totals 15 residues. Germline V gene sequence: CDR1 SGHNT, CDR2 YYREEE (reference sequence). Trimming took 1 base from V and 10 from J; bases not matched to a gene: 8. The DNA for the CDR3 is TGTGCCAGCAGCTTGTCGGGGCAGGGGGGCTCACCCCTCCACTTT. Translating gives CASSLSGQGGSPLHF.

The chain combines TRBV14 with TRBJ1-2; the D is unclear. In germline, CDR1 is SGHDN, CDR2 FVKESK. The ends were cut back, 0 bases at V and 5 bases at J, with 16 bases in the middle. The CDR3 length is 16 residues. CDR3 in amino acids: CASSQDSLLGVYGYTF. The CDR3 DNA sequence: TGTGCCAGCAGCCAAGACTCCTTATTGGGTGTTTATGGCTACACCTTC.

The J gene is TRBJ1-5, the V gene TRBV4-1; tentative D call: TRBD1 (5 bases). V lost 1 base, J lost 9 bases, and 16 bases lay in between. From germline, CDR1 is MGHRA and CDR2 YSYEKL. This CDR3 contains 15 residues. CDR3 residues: CASSQGAPSGGPQHF. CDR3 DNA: TGCGCCAGCAGCCAAGGGGCCCCCAGCGGGGGGCCCCAGCATTTT.

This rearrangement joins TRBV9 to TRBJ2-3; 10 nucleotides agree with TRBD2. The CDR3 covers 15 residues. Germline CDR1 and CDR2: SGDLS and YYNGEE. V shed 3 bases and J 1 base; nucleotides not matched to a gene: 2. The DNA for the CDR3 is TGTGCCAGCAGCGCCGGACTAGCGGGCACAGATACGCAGTATTTT. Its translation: CASSAGLAGTDTQYF.

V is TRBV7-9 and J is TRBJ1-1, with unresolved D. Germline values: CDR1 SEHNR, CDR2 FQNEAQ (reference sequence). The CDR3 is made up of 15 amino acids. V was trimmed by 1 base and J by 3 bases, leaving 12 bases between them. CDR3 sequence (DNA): TGTGCCAGCAGCTTAGTGGTGGATTCGGACACTGAAGCTTTCTTT. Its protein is CASSLVVDSDTEAFF.

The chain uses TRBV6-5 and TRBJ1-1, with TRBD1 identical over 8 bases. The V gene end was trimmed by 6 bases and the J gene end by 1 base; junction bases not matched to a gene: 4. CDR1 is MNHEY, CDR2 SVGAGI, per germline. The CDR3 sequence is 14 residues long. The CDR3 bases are TGTGCCAGCAGAGAGGACAGGGCGAACACTGAAGCTTTCTTT. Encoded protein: CASREDRANTEAFF.

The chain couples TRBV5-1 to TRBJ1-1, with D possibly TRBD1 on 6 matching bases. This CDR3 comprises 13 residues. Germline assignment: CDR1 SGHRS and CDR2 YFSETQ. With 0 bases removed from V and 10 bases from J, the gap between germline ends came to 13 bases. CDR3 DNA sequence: TGCGCCAGCAGCTTGGAGCAGGGGAAAACAGCTTTCTTT. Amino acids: CASSLEQGKTAFF.

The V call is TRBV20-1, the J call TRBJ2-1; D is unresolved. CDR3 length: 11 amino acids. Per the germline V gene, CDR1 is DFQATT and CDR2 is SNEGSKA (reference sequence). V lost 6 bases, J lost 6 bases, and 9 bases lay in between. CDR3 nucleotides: TGCAGTGCGAATAGCTTCAATGAGCAGTTCTTC. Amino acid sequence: CSANSFNEQFF.

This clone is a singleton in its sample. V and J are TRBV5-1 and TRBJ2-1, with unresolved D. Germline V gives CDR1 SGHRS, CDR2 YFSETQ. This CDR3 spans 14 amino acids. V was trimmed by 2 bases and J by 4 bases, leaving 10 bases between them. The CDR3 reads CASSFIGAYNEQFF. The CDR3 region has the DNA TGCGCCAGCAGCTTCATAGGAGCTTACAATGAGCAGTTCTTC.

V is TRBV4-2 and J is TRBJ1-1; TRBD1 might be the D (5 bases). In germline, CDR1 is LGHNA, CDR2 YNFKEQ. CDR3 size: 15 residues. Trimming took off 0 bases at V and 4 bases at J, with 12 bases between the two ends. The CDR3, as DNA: TGTGCCAGCAGCCAAGAGGTAGGGGCCGGCACTGAAGCTTTCTTT. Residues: CASSQEVGAGTEAFF.

The CDR3 bases are TGCGCCAGCAGTTTCCTAGCGGGTAGCACAGATACGCAGTATTTT. It is translated as CASSFLAGSTDTQYF. The chain has TRBV5-1 and TRBJ2-3, with 8 bases lining up with TRBD2. Trimming removed 5 bases from V and 0 bases from J; junction bases left unmatched: 5. The CDR3 is 15 residues long. Looked up from germline, CDR1 is SGHRS and CDR2 is YFSETQ. The full variable domain, in which reference TRBV5-1 and TRBJ2-3 provide the parts outside the CDR3, is KAGVTQTPRYLIKTRGQQVTLSCSPISGHRSVSWYQQTPGQGLQFLFEYFSETQRNKGNFPGRFSGRQFSNSRSEMNVSTLELGDSALYLCASSFLAGSTDTQYFGPGTRLTVL.